The table lists the clone carrying this T cell receptor (beta chain) with many counts. Its antigen is currently unknown. This record comes from a study of regulatory T cells in long-lasting Graves disease. Study-wide results and caveats: Newly diagnosed patients had higher TCR diversity than persistent Graves' patients did.

The time point was: newly diagnosed GD, antithyroid drugs for less than 3 months. PBMC-extracted RNA yielded the TCR library. Construction of TCR beta libraries relied on iRepertoire HTBI primers and on Arm-PCR targeting CDR3 regions. Using its own MiXCR run on the multiplex PCR reads, TCRdb lists one record per CDR3 protein. The sample consists of roughly 610,000 distinct CDR3 sequences, roughly 16% of them appearing once. The same specimen was also included in a second study, on T cells in Graves' hyperthyroidism and ophthalmopathy.

The clonotype comes from a woman between 25 and 40 years old with Graves disease. The sample was peripheral blood mononuclear cells (PBMCs), taken at new diagnosis, from a patient treated with antithyroid drugs.

The chain's CDR3 is CASSLVGRVRQETQYF. The DNA for the CDR3 is TGTGCCAGCAGCTTAGTAGGCAGGGTGAGGCAAGAGACCCAGTACTTC. This sequence joins TRBV7-8 and TRBJ2-5, with a tentative D call TRBD1 (5 bases). The CDR3 is made up of 16 amino acids. V lost 1 base and J lost 2, with 14 bases in between. Per the germline V gene, CDR1 is SGHVS and CDR2 is FQNEAQ. The full variable domain, in which reference TRBV7-8 and TRBJ2-5 provide the parts outside the CDR3, is GAGVSQSPRYKVAKRGQDVALRCDPISGHVSLFWYQQALGQGPEFLTYFQNEAQLDKSGLPSDRFFAERPEGSVSTLKIQRTQQEDSAVYLCASSLVGRVRQETQYFGPGTRLLVL.